This is a list of T cell receptor beta chains from one sample in a study of shared clonotypes between healthy human individuals. TCRdb's copy holds only in-frame clones and misses some; the assay was immunoSEQ multiplex PCR. This table has around 2.5 million clones, under 95% appearing once. The sequenced material came from naive CD4+ T cells from PBMCs. The receptors shown here come from a young man in good health. Some clones in this sample may be carry-over from other donors' samples. Each CDR3 is given with its conserved first and last residue. Fields, in order: J gene, V gene, clone size, D gene, CDR3 protein, CDR3 DNA. The D gene is left open where the match is weak. For some rows the clone size is stated as once, few or many, or as a class when expanded; others skip it.

J gene: TRBJ2-2; V gene: TRBV6-1; clone size: .; D gene: .; CDR3 protein: CASKGRNTGELFF; CDR3 DNA: TGTGCCAGCAAGGGCCGGAACACCGGGGAGCTGTTTTTT
J gene: TRBJ2-7; V gene: TRBV5-1; clone size: .; D gene: TRBD2; CDR3 protein: CASRPSGGPYEQYF; CDR3 DNA: TGCGCCAGCAGACCTAGCGGAGGACCCTACGAGCAGTACTTC
J gene: TRBJ1-5; V gene: TRBV7-9; clone size: .; D gene: TRBD1; CDR3 protein: CASSLEGQGQPQHF; CDR3 DNA: TGTGCCAGCAGCTTAGAGGGACAGGGTCAGCCCCAGCATTTT
J gene: TRBJ2-3; V gene: TRBV5-5; clone size: .; D gene: .; CDR3 protein: CASSTPGADTQYF; CDR3 DNA: TGTGCCAGCAGCACCCCAGGGGCGGATACGCAGTATTTT
J gene: TRBJ2-7; V gene: TRBV7-8; clone size: .; D gene: .; CDR3 protein: CASSLGKQATYF; CDR3 DNA: TGTGCCAGCAGCTTAGGCAAGCAGGCAACGTACTTC
J gene: TRBJ2-7; V gene: TRBV7-6; clone size: .; D gene: .; CDR3 protein: CASSLGGGQSYEQYF; CDR3 DNA: TGTGCCAGCAGCTTAGGCGGAGGACAGTCCTACGAGCAGTACTTC
J gene: TRBJ2-7; V gene: TRBV28; clone size: once; D gene: .; CDR3 protein: CASSVGGLTYEQYF; CDR3 DNA: TGTGCCAGCAGTGTAGGGGGGCTAACCTACGAGCAGTACTTC
J gene: TRBJ1-1; V gene: TRBV7-2; clone size: .; D gene: .; CDR3 protein: CASSLGGPGIPEAFF; CDR3 DNA: TGTGCCAGCAGCTTAGGGGGGCCGGGGATCCCTGAAGCTTTCTTT
J gene: TRBJ1-4; V gene: TRBV20-1; clone size: few; D gene: .; CDR3 protein: CSAGGGEKLFF; CDR3 DNA: TGCAGTGCGGGAGGTGGGGAAAAACTGTTTTTT
J gene: TRBJ2-3; V gene: TRBV25-1; clone size: once; D gene: .; CDR3 protein: CASNLWSSVSTDTQYF; CDR3 DNA: TGTGCCAGCAACCTGTGGTCTAGCGTTAGCACAGATACGCAGTATTTT
J gene: TRBJ1-1; V gene: TRBV19; clone size: few; D gene: .; CDR3 protein: CASSPFPRNTEAFF; CDR3 DNA: TGTGCCAGTAGTCCTTTTCCCAGAAACACTGAAGCTTTCTTT
J gene: TRBJ2-3; V gene: TRBV4-2; clone size: .; D gene: TRBD2; CDR3 protein: CASSLGLADASTDTQYF; CDR3 DNA: TGTGCCAGCAGCCTGGGACTAGCGGACGCTAGCACAGATACGCAGTATTTT
J gene: TRBJ1-5; V gene: TRBV27; clone size: .; D gene: .; CDR3 protein: CASRKTGGPQPQHF; CDR3 DNA: TGTGCCAGCAGAAAGACGGGGGGCCCTCAGCCCCAGCATTTT
J gene: TRBJ2-7; V gene: TRBV6-1; clone size: .; D gene: .; CDR3 protein: CASRWTARSYEQYF; CDR3 DNA: TGTGCCAGCAGATGGACTGCCCGCTCCTACGAGCAGTACTTC
J gene: TRBJ2-3; V gene: TRBV6-1; clone size: .; D gene: TRBD1; CDR3 protein: CASSGQATDTQYF; CDR3 DNA: TGTGCCAGCAGCGGACAGGCCACAGATACGCAGTATTTT
J gene: TRBJ1-2; V gene: TRBV7-8; clone size: .; D gene: .; CDR3 protein: CASSFDGRNYGYTF; CDR3 DNA: TGTGCCAGCAGCTTCGACGGAAGAAACTATGGCTACACCTTC
J gene: TRBJ2-1; V gene: TRBV7-3; clone size: .; D gene: TRBD1; CDR3 protein: CASSLQGASYNEQFF; CDR3 DNA: TGTGCCAGCAGCTTGCAGGGGGCGTCCTACAATGAGCAGTTCTTC
J gene: TRBJ1-3; V gene: TRBV19; clone size: .; D gene: TRBD1; CDR3 protein: CASRSGGSGNTIYF; CDR3 DNA: TGTGCCAGTCGATCAGGGGGCAGTGGAAACACCATATATTTT
J gene: TRBJ2-7; V gene: TRBV2; clone size: .; D gene: TRBD2; CDR3 protein: CASSESGLAVYEQYF; CDR3 DNA: TGTGCCAGCAGTGAATCGGGACTAGCGGTATACGAGCAGTACTTC
J gene: TRBJ2-1; V gene: TRBV12-5; clone size: .; D gene: TRBD2; CDR3 protein: CASGHGLAGNNEQFF; CDR3 DNA: TGTGCTAGTGGTCACGGACTAGCGGGAAACAATGAGCAGTTCTTC